Here is one T cell receptor beta chain with its context. Its target is unknown. The record originates from a study of cytomegalovirus exposure and HLA in healthy donors. Findings and caveats of the study: Later examination showed HLA-associated TCR beta chains had greater clonal expansion than equally common others. Follow-up analysis later connected one missense variant in DCLRE1C with trimming of TCR beta V- and J-genes.

PCR primers comprised 60 Vbeta and 13 Jbeta primers. Original data processing: The count from a later analysis was some 81 million unique TCR beta chains, 9.5 million to 13 million of them shared. Using immunoSEQ multiplex PCR, the repertoire was profiled, and TCRdb retains in-frame clones only, with some absent. That table gives V, J and clone size, and the DNA gave D and trimming. Of some 150,000 clones in the sample, roughly 80% are singletons; the top ten hold 1.5% to 2%. The CDR3 sequence is 14 residues long. Trimming at V came to 3 bases and at J to 13 bases, leaving 6 bases not matched to a gene. Germline V CDR1 and CDR2: KGHSH, LQKENI.

This chain connects TRBV18 to TRBJ1-6; 10 nucleotides agree with TRBD1. What was sequenced was PBMCs. This TCR came from a female donor in good health and CMV-seronegative. CDR3 DNA: TGTGCCAGCTCACCCGGGACAGGGGAGGGCCCCCTCCACTTT. Amino acid sequence: CASSPGTGEGPLHF.